The 21 T cell receptor beta chains below were found in one sample sequenced in a study of OX40 agonist ivuxolimab in advanced cancers. To prepare the library, the immunoSEQ multiplex PCR assay was applied. TCRdb mirrors the immuneACCESS table, restricted to in-frame sequences. Some clones are absent from its copies; in checked studies, under half trace to an unresolved V gene, and the reason for the others is unknown. Counted in this sample were roughly 80,000 clones; 80% to 90% of them appeared once. Jointly, the top ten make up less than 8% of the sample. Source: CD4+ or CD8+ T cells sorted from blood, taken in a trial of the OX40 agonist ivuxolimab. The receptors were sampled from an adult with an advanced solid tumor such as melanoma, head and neck, liver or kidney cancer.

The chain uses TRBV27 and TRBJ2-5; 16 nucleotides agree with TRBD2. Germline V gene data show CDR1 as MNHEY and CDR2 as SMNVEV (reference sequence). There are 15 residues in the CDR3. V gave up 6 bases and J gave up 5 bases; unmatched junction bases: 3. This CDR3 reads CASRGLAGGPETQYF. CDR3 bases: TGTGCCAGCAGGGGACTAGCGGGAGGGCCGGAGACCCAGTACTTC.

The gene calls are TRBV10-3 and TRBJ2-3; 9 nucleotides align to TRBD2. Germline V gene lookup returns CDR1 ENHRY and CDR2 SYGVKD. The CDR3 runs to 16 residues. J gave up 6 bases and V 2 bases, and 9 bases lay outside the gene matches. CDR3 amino acids: CAISELASGTADTQYF. The CDR3 region has the DNA TGTGCCATCAGTGAGCTGGCTAGCGGGACGGCCGATACGCAGTATTTT.

The chain has TRBV27 and TRBJ1-5; tentative D call: TRBD1 (6 bases). CDR3 length: 15 residues. Trimming cost V 5 bases and J 0 bases, with 11 bases left between them. Germline V gene sequence: CDR1 MNHEY, CDR2 SMNVEV (reference sequence). The chain's CDR3 is CASSPRQVSNQPQHF. For the CDR3, the DNA is TGTGCCAGCAGTCCCAGACAGGTTAGCAATCAGCCCCAGCATTTT.

This clone has a single count. The J gene is TRBJ1-5, the V gene TRBV5-5; perhaps TRBD1 as D (5 bases). The length of the CDR3 is 15 residues. CDR1 and CDR2 from the germline V gene are SGHKS and YYEKEE (reference sequence). The V and J ends lost 4 bases and 4 bases respectively, with 15 bases between them. Written as DNA, the CDR3 is TGTGCCAGCAGCCCGGTAAGGGGTCCAAATCAGCCCCAGCATTTT. Translating it yields CASSPVRGPNQPQHF.

The J gene is TRBJ1-2, the V gene TRBV14; D is perhaps TRBD1 (5 bases). Germline assignment: CDR1 SGHDN and CDR2 FVKESK. Trimming cost V 1 base and J 7 bases, with 13 bases left between them. The CDR3 sequence is 14 residues long. The CDR3 sequence is CASSQGQREAGYTF. CDR3 bases: TGTGCCAGCAGCCAAGGACAGAGGGAGGCTGGCTACACCTTC.

V usage is TRBV5-1 and J usage is TRBJ2-2; the D gene is possibly TRBD1 (6 bases). V was trimmed by 2 bases and J by 0 bases, leaving 8 bases between them. CDR3 length: 15 amino acids. Germline-derived CDR1 and CDR2 are SGHRS and YFSETQ. DNA for the CDR3: TGCGCCAGCAGCTTACAGGGTTCGAACACCGGGGAGCTGTTTTTT. This gives the protein CASSLQGSNTGELFF.

The sample holds a few counts of this clone. The V and J genes are TRBV6-5 and TRBJ1-1; TRBD1 matches 7 bases. Germline V gene lookup returns CDR1 MNHEY and CDR2 SVGAGI. The CDR3 runs to 12 residues. V shed 5 bases and J 3 bases; nucleotides not matched to a gene: 0. CDR3 coding DNA: TGTGCCAGCAGTGACAGGGACACTGAAGCTTTCTTT. This codes for CASSDRDTEAFF.

The CDR3 sequence: CASSQTNTEAFF. The CDR3 coding sequence is TGTGCCAGCAGCCAAACGAACACTGAAGCTTTCTTT. The chain uses TRBV6-5 and TRBJ1-1, with no clear D. Germline V gene sequence: CDR1 MNHEY, CDR2 SVGAGI. The CDR3 runs to 12 residues. V gave up 6 bases and J gave up 1 base, with 6 bases separating them.

The chain employs TRBV15 and TRBJ2-1; 12 bases are shared with TRBD2. CDR1 is LNHNV, CDR2 YYDKDF, per germline (reference sequence). The trim removed 0 bases at V and 7 bases at J, leaving 13 bases unmatched. The CDR3 is made up of 19 amino acids. CDR3: CATSRDFLAGGPRYNEQFF. In DNA form, the CDR3 reads TGTGCCACCAGCAGAGATTTTCTAGCGGGAGGGCCTAGGTATAATGAGCAGTTCTTC.

The V gene is TRBV28, the J gene TRBJ1-2; D uncertain. Germline V gives CDR1 MDHEN, CDR2 SYDVKM. The V end lost 6 bases, the J end lost 2 bases, and 13 bases lay between the germline ends. The CDR3 totals 14 residues. CDR3 coding DNA: TGTGCCAGCAGACCCCCGACGTTCAACTATGGCTACACCTTC. It yields the protein CASRPPTFNYGYTF.

The rearrangement joins TRBV7-6 to TRBJ2-5, with 9 bases aligning to TRBD2. V shed 1 base and J 5 bases; nucleotides not matched to a gene: 8. The CDR3 loop spans 16 amino acids. CDR1 is SGHVS, CDR2 FNYEAQ, per germline. The DNA for the CDR3 is TGTGCCAGCAGCTTAGGAGGCAGCGGGGGGTGGGAGACCCAGTACTTC. Encoded protein: CASSLGGSGGWETQYF.

The J gene is TRBJ1-5, the V gene TRBV5-6, with 9 bases aligning to TRBD1. V gave up 4 bases and J gave up 0 bases; unmatched junction bases: 8. This CDR3 is built from 17 residues. Germline CDR1 is SGHDT and CDR2 is YYEEEE. CDR3 protein: CASSMGQGKYSNQPQHF. The CDR3 DNA reads TGTGCCAGCAGCATGGGACAGGGAAAGTATAGCAATCAGCCCCAGCATTTT.

The V call is TRBV4-3, the J call TRBJ1-6, with a tentative D call TRBD1 (6 bases). Between the trimmed V and J ends, which lost 1 base and 6 bases, there was a span of 10 bases. Germline V gene data show CDR1 as LGHNA and CDR2 as YSLEER. This CDR3 comprises 15 residues. The CDR3: CASSQVGGLNSPLHF. For the CDR3, the DNA is TGCGCCAGCAGCCAAGTAGGGGGGCTTAATTCACCCCTCCACTTT.

The chain recombines TRBV7-7 with TRBJ2-1; 7 bases fit TRBD2. CDR1 is SSHAT, CDR2 FNYEAQ, per germline (reference sequence). J was trimmed by 6 bases and V by 5 bases; bases with no gene match: 13. CDR3 length: 16 amino acids. CDR3 coding DNA: TGTGCCAGCAGCCAGCTTCCTAGCGGACCAACCAATGAGCAGTTCTTC. It is translated as CASSQLPSGPTNEQFF. Full variable domain (missing parts from reference TRBV7-7 and TRBJ2-1): GAGVSQSPRYKVTKRGQDVTLRCDPISSHATLYWYQQALGQGPEFLTYFNYEAQPDKSGLPSDRFSAERPEGSISTLTIQRTEQRDSAMYRCASSQLPSGPTNEQFFGPGTRLTVL.

The J gene is TRBJ2-1, the V gene TRBV18, with D unclear. CDR1 is KGHSH and CDR2 is LQKENI in the germline V gene. V was shortened by 4 bases and J by 3 bases, with 7 bases between the two germline ends. This CDR3 has 13 amino acids. The DNA of the CDR3 is TGTGCCAGCTCACAGGAGATCTACAATGAGCAGTTCTTC. Residues: CASSQEIYNEQFF. Looking up the rest from reference TRBV18 and TRBJ2-1 gives the full variable domain: NAGVMQNPRHLVRRRGQEARLRCSPMKGHSHVYWYRQLPEEGLKFMVYLQKENIIDESGMPKERFSAEFPKEGPSILRIQQVVRGDSAAYFCASSQEIYNEQFFGPGTRLTVL.

The V and J genes are TRBV6-1 and TRBJ2-1; the D call may be TRBD1 or TRBD2 (5 bases each). Per germline, CDR1 MNHNS and CDR2 SASEGT. The CDR3 length is 13 residues. The ends were cut back, 6 bases at V and 9 bases at J, with 15 bases in the middle. Here the CDR3 DNA reads TGTGCCAGCAGCAAAGAGGGGTTCGGTGAGCAGTTCTTC. Protein: CASSKEGFGEQFF.

The V call is TRBV15, the J call TRBJ1-4; D call uncertain. CDR1 is LNHNV, CDR2 YYDKDF, per germline (reference sequence). Deletions cut 2 bases from V and 7 bases from J, with 11 bases between. CDR3 length equals 14 residues. This chain's CDR3 is CATSRSPGSEKLFF. Written as DNA, the CDR3 is TGTGCCACCAGCAGAAGCCCCGGCTCTGAAAAACTGTTTTTT.

This clone appeared a few times. Distinct nucleotide sequences in the sample also encode this CDR3. V and J are TRBV28 and TRBJ1-2, with TRBD1 matching over 9 bases. CDR3 length: 14 amino acids. The V gene's germline CDR1 is MDHEN and CDR2 SYDVKM. V trimming: 6 bases; J trimming: 2 bases; junction bases outside the gene matches: 4. Here the CDR3 DNA reads TGTGCCAGCAGCAAACAGGGGGCAAACTATGGCTACACCTTC. This gives the protein CASSKQGANYGYTF.

The chain is built from TRBV9 and TRBJ1-1; no definite D call. The V end lost 0 bases, the J end lost 1 base, and 10 bases lay between the germline ends. Germline V gene lookup returns CDR1 SGDLS and CDR2 YYNGEE. This CDR3 is built from 15 residues. The CDR3 nucleotides read TGTGCCAGCAGCGTAGAGGACGGCACGAACACTGAAGCTTTCTTT. It translates to CASSVEDGTNTEAFF.

This chain links TRBV5-1 with TRBJ2-7; 9 bases fit TRBD1. Trimming took 4 bases from V and 5 from J; bases not matched to a gene: 7. The CDR3 sequence is 14 residues long. CDR1 and CDR2 (germline): SGHRS, YFSETQ. CDR3 loop: CASSILGQGNEQYF. The DNA for the CDR3 is TGCGCCAGCAGCATACTAGGACAGGGGAACGAGCAGTACTTC.

The chain carries TRBV21-1 and TRBJ2-1; TRBD2, the table's D call, was not compared with the DNA. TRBV21-1 is a pseudogene segment. The length of the CDR3 is 16 residues. The chain's CDR3 is CASSKQTSGGNNEQFF. The CDR3 DNA is TGTGCCAGCAGCAAACAAACTAGCGGGGGAAACAATGAGCAGTTCTTC.